The rows below give T cell receptor beta chains drawn from one sample of a study of Ad26.COV2.S vaccination and SARS-CoV-2 variants. Generated by immunoSEQ multiplex PCR, the TCRdb table keeps only in-frame clones and is missing some. The repertoire holds about 680,000 clones, with around 90% as singletons. The sample consisted of peripheral blood, taken in a trial of Ad26.COV2.S vaccine versus placebo. The source is a person aged 18-65 years who received the Ad26.COV2.S COVID-19 vaccine or a placebo. Both conserved end residues are trimmed from each CDR3. Fields, in order: CDR3 length, V gene, J gene, CDR3 protein.

11	TRBV18	TRBJ2-5	ASSSGTQETQY
13	TRBV5-6	TRBJ2-1	ASSLPQRVYNEQF
12	TRBV21-1	TRBJ2-3	ASSKGPGTDTQY
12	TRBV10-2	TRBJ2-1	ASSPAGAGNEQF
13	TRBV29-1	TRBJ2-3	SVDYLAGGPDTQY
14	TRBV19	TRBJ2-5	ASSTPRTGISETQY
11	TRBV12-3/TRBV12-4	TRBJ2-5	ASTRSDQETQY
13	TRBV5-5	TRBJ2-7	ASSLNPGISYEQY
13	TRBV6-5	TRBJ1-2	ASSSLMAGINGYT
12	TRBV5-1	TRBJ1-5	ASSLLGGNQPQH
11	TRBV10-1	TRBJ2-2	ASSQGGTGELF
13	TRBV7-6	TRBJ2-7	ASSPTGGQGQAQY
10	TRBV3-1/TRBV3-2	TRBJ1-6	ASSQEWSPLH
13	TRBV5-4	TRBJ2-7	ASSLFGTQPYEQY
16	TRBV2	TRBJ2-5	ASSDPGTGFTPQETQY
12	TRBV19	TRBJ1-1	ASSFNRGLGEAF
13	TRBV4-2	TRBJ2-2	ASSQDMLVSGELF
11	TRBV11-1	TRBJ2-5	ASSPRTKETQY
9	TRBV5-1	TRBJ2-2	ASSSTGELF
8	TRBV3-1/TRBV3-2	TRBJ1-2	ASSKHDYT
15	TRBV20-1	TRBJ2-3	SASKTSGSLGLDTQY
13	TRBV24-1	TRBJ2-5	ATSDSGTSGETQY
14	TRBV7-2	TRBJ2-3	ASSNRRGGLWDTQY
14	TRBV7-2	TRBJ1-3	ASSFQGTTYGNTIY
12	TRBV13	TRBJ2-1	ASSRGPGQYEQF
14	TRBV5-1	TRBJ2-2	ASSLRTGLNTGELF
9	TRBV7-9	TRBJ2-5	AGSAGETQY
12	TRBV5-4	TRBJ1-2	ASSLPRGNYGYT
14	TRBV27	TRBJ1-5	ASSLRGQGRDQPQH
12	TRBV1	TRBJ2-3	TSSPSGGTDTQY
14	TRBV9	TRBJ2-1	ASSVVGGGAYNEQF
15	TRBV7-2	TRBJ2-7	ASSLARGGLLTYEQY
10	TRBV28	TRBJ2-2	ASGLRRGELF
13	TRBV5-1	TRBJ2-1	ASSGGPETYNEQF
13	TRBV7-9	TRBJ2-7	ASSLDSGTDYEQY
13	TRBV2	TRBJ2-6	ASSEQWAGANVLT
11	TRBV5-8	TRBJ2-3	ASSLARGDTQY
11	TRBV30	TRBJ1-5	AWSVNPLQPQH
15	TRBV5-8	TRBJ2-7	ASSLRLTGTGHYEQY
11	TRBV5-1	TRBJ1-2	ASSPDIYYGYT
16	TRBV4-1	TRBJ1-1	ASSQQNRGSIANTEAF
12	TRBV4-3	TRBJ1-2	ASSQEGTSYGYT
13	TRBV25-1	TRBJ2-7	ASSDNRAPKYEQY
12	TRBV6-5	TRBJ2-7	ASSYSARPYEQY
12	TRBV19	TRBJ1-3	ASTRPAAGNTIY
12	TRBV6-5	TRBJ1-5	ASSYGVGNQPQH
14	TRBV29-1	TRBJ1-1	SVCRGPGGMNTEAF
14	TRBV18	TRBJ2-1	ASSPTSGRADNEQF
14	TRBV4-2	TRBJ1-6	ASSQDPQGNNSPLH
13	TRBV4-2	TRBJ2-2	ASRSRTANTGELF
13	TRBV19	TRBJ1-5	ASRSNQGDGQPQH